The following is a T cell receptor beta chain sequence with its context. The sample originates from a study of blood T cell repertoires in COVID-19. The CDR3 has 16 residues. The germline CDR1 and CDR2 sequences are KGHSH and LQKENI. With 0 bases removed from V and 1 base from J, the gap between germline ends came to 10 bases. Authors' methods: Researchers report that nucleated cell counts were estimated from reference gene primer amplification. Sequenced by immunoSEQ multiplex PCR; TCRdb stores in-frame clones only, minus some. Clone size and V and J calls were adopted from that table, with D and trimming inferred from the DNA. The sample shows around 60,000 clones, about 76% of them seen only once.

This TCR was sampled from a human donor in a cohort sampled during active COVID-19. The rearrangement uses TRBV18 and TRBJ1-5; D remains ambiguous. Sequencing was done on a sample of peripheral blood. CDR3 bases: TGTGCCAGCTCACCACCTCTCTCCGGGAGCAATCAGCCCCAGCATTTT. It yields the protein CASSPPLSGSNQPQHF.